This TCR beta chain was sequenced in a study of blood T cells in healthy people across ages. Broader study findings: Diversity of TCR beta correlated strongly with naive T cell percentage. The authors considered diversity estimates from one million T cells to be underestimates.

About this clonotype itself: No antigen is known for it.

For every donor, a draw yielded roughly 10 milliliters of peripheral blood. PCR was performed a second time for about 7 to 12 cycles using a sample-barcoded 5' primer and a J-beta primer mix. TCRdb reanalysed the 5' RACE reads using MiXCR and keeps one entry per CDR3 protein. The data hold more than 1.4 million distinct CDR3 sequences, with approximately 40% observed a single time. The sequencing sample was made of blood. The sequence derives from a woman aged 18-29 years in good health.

The CDR3 reads CASRDVGGGFQETQYF. The CDR3 DNA sequence: TGTGCCAGCAGGGACGTGGGGGGGGGCTTCCAAGAGACCCAGTACTTC. The chain employs TRBV2 and TRBJ2-5; a possible D gene is TRBD2 (7 bases). The length of the CDR3 is 16 residues. CDR1 SNHLY and CDR2 FYNNEI come from the germline V gene. V lost 6 bases, J lost 1 base, and 18 bases lay in between.